This T cell receptor (beta chain) was obtained from a study of blood T cell repertoires in COVID-19. Study information: The study drew acute and convalescent COVID-19 samples from the United States, Italy and Spain. PBMCs, B-cell-depleted T cells, or T cells were the source of the cDNA or gDNA that made up the material.

The table lists this clone with a few counts. Germline V gives CDR1 SGHTA, CDR2 FQGTGA. The CDR3 is 14 amino acids. Trimming stripped 5 bases from V and 9 bases from J, with 17 bases between. Original analysis: By means of reference gene primer amplification, nucleated cell counts were estimated. This table comes from immunoSEQ multiplex PCR, and its TCRdb copy is limited to in-frame clones, with some not included. V, J and clone size reflect that table, while D and trimming were determined from the DNA. The sample yields about 250,000 clones, approximately 86% seen once. The rearrangement links TRBV7-3 to TRBJ2-1; D is unclear. The origin of this receptor is a woman aged 60-75 years who had recovered from COVID-19. The sequencing input was peripheral blood. DNA for the CDR3: TGTGCCAGCAGCCCCACCTCCCTAGTTTCTGAGCAGTTCTTC. Amino acid sequence: CASSPTSLVSEQFF.